The 16 T cell receptor beta chains listed next were all sequenced from one sample in a study of tumor-infiltrating lymphocytes in primary liver carcinoma. From approximately 20-30 mg of unsorted bulk tissue, DNA and RNA were co-extracted together. With 500 ng total RNA as template and a constant-region primer, TCR beta cDNA was made. Three nested multiplex PCR rounds, a slightly modified ARM-PCR method, built the TCR beta libraries. TRBV1-TRBV30 forward and Cbeta reverse primers drove the first two approximately 10-cycle rounds. TCRdb independently ran MiXCR on the multiplex PCR reads; one entry per CDR3 protein. The sample records 90,000 to 110,000 distinct CDR3 sequences, approximately 78% being singletons. Sequencing used liver tumor tissue from sampling region 3. As for subset: tumor region T3, left-lateral pole. These TCRs come from a man aged 40-49 years with primary liver carcinoma and hepatitis B virus infection.

This clonotype was recorded only once. One end of the junction does not line up with germline, which may come from a read error. This chain links TRBV12-3 or TRBV12-4 with TRBJ1-1; 7 bases are a match to TRBD1. This CDR3 contains 14 residues. CDR3 protein: CASNSADRDTEAFF. CDR3 sequence (DNA): TGTGCCAGCAATTCGGCAGACAGGGACACTGAAGCCTTCTTT.

Concerning this clonotype itself: At one end the junction does not follow the germline gene, possibly because of a read error. The rearrangement joins TRBV6-8 to TRBJ1-2; D uncertain. Germline values: CDR1 MNHGY, CDR2 SAAAGT. The CDR3 totals 18 residues. CDR3 bases: TGTGCCAGCAGTTACCCGGCGAGTGCGTACTGGATGAACTATGGTTACACCTTC. Encoded protein: CASSYPASAYWMNYGYTF.

This clonotype was recorded once. At one boundary the junction diverges from the germline segment, which might be a read error. The chain couples TRBV5-4 to TRBJ1-1, with a weak D call TRBD1 (5 bases). The V gene's germline CDR1 is SGHNT and CDR2 YYREEE (reference sequence). The CDR3 contains 14 residues. The CDR3 DNA is TGTGCCAGCCGCTTGGGGGTCTTGAACACTAAAGCTTTCTTT. Its translation is CASRLGVLNTKAFF.

This rearrangement joins TRBV7-9 to TRBJ1-1; D is possibly TRBD1 (6 bases). The CDR3 is 15 amino acids. Germline-derived CDR1 and CDR2 are SEHNR and FQNEAQ (reference sequence). V was clipped by 2 bases and J by 5 bases, with 15 bases between them. The CDR3 sequence: CASSLPDRGKTEAFF. DNA for the CDR3: TGTGCCAGCAGCTTACCAGATAGGGGGAAGACTGAAGCTTTCTTT.

Concerning this clonotype: This may come from a read error, since a much larger clone is one base off. This rearrangement joins TRBV2 to TRBJ2-1; D gene unclear. Trimming pared 6 bases from V and 8 bases from J, leaving 11 bases between. Germline assignment: CDR1 SNHLY and CDR2 FYNNEI. CDR3 length: 12 amino acids. Here the CDR3 reads CASRDAIYEQFF. CDR3 in DNA: TGTGCCAGCAGAGACGCCATCTATGAGCAGTTCTTC.

Points on this clonotype: This may be a read error: a much more frequent sequence differs by one nucleotide. The chain joins TRBV24-1 to TRBJ2-1; TRBD2 agrees at 8 bases. Germline values: CDR1 KGHDR, CDR2 SFDVKD. CDR3 size: 11 residues. The CDR3 DNA reads as TGTGCCAGCAGTTCCGGGACTAGTGCGTTCTTC. This translates into CASSSGTSAFF.

This sequence joins TRBV6-1 and TRBJ2-7; D is possibly TRBD2 (6 bases). This CDR3 has 15 residues. Germline CDR1 is MNHNS and CDR2 is SASEGT. With 4 bases removed from V and 1 base from J, the gap between germline ends came to 14 bases. The CDR3 DNA is TGTGCCAGCAGTGTCTCGATTAGCGGATCCTACGAGCAGTACGTC. Translated, it gives CASSVSISGSYEQYV.

The CDR3 loop is CISSQANGGRYNEQFF. For the CDR3, the DNA is TGCATCAGCAGCCAAGCGAATGGCGGGAGGTACAATGAGCAGTTCTTC. The genes are TRBV4-1 and TRBJ2-1, with 8 bases fitting TRBD2. This CDR3 spans 16 amino acids. The germline gives CDR1 MGHRA, CDR2 YSYEKL.

This clonotype was seen only a few times. Without the conserved terminal phenylalanine or tryptophan, this CDR3 likely stems from a read error. The chain uses TRBV6-5 and TRBJ2-7; D is uncertain. V was shortened by 10 bases and J by 7 bases, with 17 bases between the two germline ends. This CDR3 comprises 12 residues. In germline, CDR1 is MNHEY, CDR2 SVGAGI. The CDR3 spells CATQDGRSEQYL. The CDR3 DNA sequence: TGTGCCACCCAGGACGGACGGAGTGAGCAGTACTTA.

Comments on this clonotype: Germline is not matched at one junction end, which may reflect a read error. The chain employs TRBV29-1 and TRBJ1-5, with 7 bases fitting TRBD1. The CDR3 has 13 amino acids. CDR1 SQVTM and CDR2 ANQGSEA come from the germline V gene. In nucleotides, the CDR3 is TGCAACGTTGGTGGGACAGATAATCAGCCCCAGCATTTT. It yields the protein CNVGGTDNQPQHF.

The chain combines TRBV6-5 with TRBJ2-3; 8 positions agree with TRBD2. The germline CDR1 and CDR2 sequences are MNHEY and SVGAGI. The CDR3 loop spans 17 amino acids. Unmatched junction bases numbered 15, after V lost 7 bases and J lost 3 bases. In DNA form, the CDR3 reads TGTGCCAGCACTTCACTGCCCCTAAGCGGGGGAACAGATACGCAGTATTTT. It codes for CASTSLPLSGGTDTQYF.

Worth noting for this clonotype: With a much larger clone just one base away, this may be a read error. The DNA for the CDR3 is TGTGTCAGCAGCTCTCTGACAGCGTATAGCAATCAGCCCCAGCATTTT. Translation gives CVSSSLTAYSNQPQHF. The V call is TRBV5-8, the J call TRBJ1-5, with D maybe TRBD1 (5 bases). Germline V gene lookup returns CDR1 SGHTS and CDR2 YDEGEE. This CDR3 comprises 16 residues.

On this clonotype itself: Compared with germline, one end of the junction differs, possibly owing to a read error. This rearrangement joins TRBV11-2 to TRBJ2-3; TRBD2 aligns across 8 bases. CDR1 and CDR2 (germline): SGHAT, FQNNGV. The CDR3 has 16 residues. The CDR3 DNA follows: TGTGCGAGCAGCCTACAAGCGGGAGTCAGCACAGATGCGCAGTATTTT. Translation: CASSLQAGVSTDAQYF.

Turning to this clonotype: Its ends do not fully match the called genes, so a read error is possible. CDR3 sequence (DNA): TGTGCAAGCAGCTTAAGGCGGCAGGGATTAGGTATGCAGTATTTT. It specifies CASSLRRQGLGMQYF. The V and J genes are TRBV7-9 and TRBJ2-3, with D maybe TRBD1 (5 bases). Germline CDR1 reads SEHNR; CDR2 reads FQNEAQ (reference sequence). The CDR3 consists of 15 residues.

The genes are TRBV29-1 and TRBJ2-1; possibly TRBD2 for D (6 bases). Germline V gene data show CDR1 as SQVTM and CDR2 as ANQGSEA. This CDR3 has 15 residues. V was pared by 4 bases and J by 6 bases, with 19 bases between. Here the CDR3 DNA reads TGCAGCGTTGGACTAGTGGGAGGATTCTTCAATGAGCAGTTCTTC. This encodes CSVGLVGGFFNEQFF.

Note on this clonotype: As the CDR3 is not closed by the conserved phenylalanine or tryptophan, this likely results from a read error. The V gene is TRBV6-2 or TRBV6-3, the J gene TRBJ2-3; D gene ambiguous. CDR1 is MNHEY, CDR2 SVGEGT, per germline. The CDR3 sequence is 15 residues long. The CDR3 reads CARSYLLQGTDTQYI. The CDR3 DNA reads TGTGCCAGGAGTTACTTGTTGCAGGGCACAGATACGCAGTATATT.